These 20 T cell receptor beta chains originate from one sample sequenced in a study of regulatory T cells in long-lasting Graves disease. Arm-PCR of CDR3 regions with iRepertoire HTBI primers generated TCR beta libraries. TCRdb re-called the multiplex PCR reads with MiXCR, one entry per CDR3 protein. The table includes about 350,000 distinct CDR3 sequences, 15% to 20% detected once. Time point denoted: newly diagnosed GD, antithyroid drugs for less than 3 months. After RNA was extracted from PBMCs, the TCR library was made from it. These same records also appear under a second study, on T cells in Graves' hyperthyroidism and ophthalmopathy.

The sample here was peripheral blood mononuclear cells (PBMCs), taken at new diagnosis, from a patient treated with antithyroid drugs. These receptors all come from a woman in her late teens or twenties with Graves disease.

This clonotype has a count of ten or more. The chain joins TRBV9 to TRBJ2-5, with TRBD1 matching over 8 bases. V lost 2 bases, J lost 1 base, and 1 base stayed unmatched. The CDR3 contains 14 residues. CDR1 is SGDLS, CDR2 YYNGEE, per germline. The CDR3 DNA follows: TGTGCCAGCAGCGTCGGACAGGGCCAAGAGACCCAGTACTTC. Translation: CASSVGQGQETQYF.

In this sample, this clonotype turned up many times. The gene calls are TRBV28 and TRBJ2-3, with 8 bases aligning to TRBD1. CDR1 is MDHEN and CDR2 is SYDVKM in the germline V gene. CDR3 length: 16 residues. V shed 6 bases and J 3 bases; nucleotides not matched to a gene: 11. For the CDR3, the DNA is TGTGCCAGCAGAACCGGGACAGGATTCATGACAGATACGCAGTATTTT. Translated: CASRTGTGFMTDTQYF.

The CDR3 DNA sequence: TGCAGCGGGACAGGGGGGGCTGAAGCTTTCTTT. Protein product: CSGTGGAEAFF. The chain is built from TRBV29-1 and TRBJ1-1, with 10 bases aligning to TRBD1. CDR1 is SQVTM and CDR2 is ANQGSEA in the germline V gene. With 7 bases clipped from V and 6 bases from J, the junction kept 2 bases outside the gene matches. The CDR3 spans 11 residues.

The CDR3 DNA is TGTGCCAGTAGTACCGGACAGGGCTTCGAGACCCAGTACTTC. Amino acid sequence: CASSTGQGFETQYF. V usage is TRBV19 and J usage is TRBJ2-5, with 8 bases identical to TRBD1. The CDR3 is made up of 14 amino acids. V lost 4 bases to trimming and J lost 5 bases; unmatched junction nucleotides: 6. The germline V gene encodes CDR1 LNHDA and CDR2 SQIVND (reference sequence).

V usage is TRBV7-9 and J usage is TRBJ2-5; the match to TRBD2 covers 11 bases. CDR3 length: 15 amino acids. Trimming cost V 11 bases and J 0 bases; bases outside gene matches: 8. Germline V lookup: CDR1 SEHNR, CDR2 FQNEAQ (reference sequence). Here the CDR3 reads CAGSTGLADQETQYF. In DNA, the CDR3 is TGTGCCGGATCCACGGGACTAGCGGACCAAGAGACCCAGTACTTC.

This clonotype was recorded many times. The V and J genes are TRBV15 and TRBJ2-1, with unresolved D. Germline CDR1 LNHNV, CDR2 YYDKDF (reference sequence). V lost 2 bases, J lost 10 bases, and 9 bases lay in between. The CDR3 contains 12 residues. CDR3 coding DNA: TGTGCCACCAGCAGACCTGGGTCGGAGCAGTTCTTC. Translation gives CATSRPGSEQFF.

This clonotype was seen a handful of times. This sequence may be a read error, since a much larger clone differs from it by one base. V is TRBV28 and J is TRBJ1-2; 8 positions match TRBD1. Germline V gene data show CDR1 as MDHEN and CDR2 as SYDVKM. The trim removed 3 bases at V and 7 bases at J, leaving 4 bases unmatched. CDR3 size: 13 residues. The CDR3 sequence is CASSFQGAGGYTF. The DNA of the CDR3 is TGTGCCAGCAGTTTTCAGGGGGCGGGTGGCTACACCTTC.

This clonotype was picked up many times. The chain recombines TRBV12-3 or TRBV12-4 with TRBJ1-4; weak D call: TRBD1 (5 bases). The CDR3 spans 13 residues. Trimming removed 5 bases at V and 7 bases at J, with 11 bases between. The CDR3 here is CASSPRGSEKLFF. The CDR3 DNA reads TGTGCCAGCAGTCCCCGGGGGAGTGAAAAACTGTTTTTT.

In its sample, this clonotype was seen many times. This chain links TRBV4-2 with TRBJ2-1; D is unresolved. This CDR3 has 13 amino acids. Trimming took off 3 bases at V and 5 bases at J, with 8 bases between the two ends. CDR1 and CDR2 from the germline V gene are LGHNA and YNFKEQ. The CDR3 DNA is TGTGCCAGCAGCCAGGATACAAACAATGAGCAGTTCTTC. Translated, it gives CASSQDTNNEQFF.

The sample holds many counts of this clonotype. The rearrangement joins TRBV18 to TRBJ2-1; the match to TRBD1 covers 8 bases. Looked up from germline, CDR1 is KGHSH and CDR2 is LQKENI. Germline trimming cut 1 base from V and 4 bases from J; bases unmatched to any gene: 6. The CDR3 has 16 residues. Here the CDR3 reads CASSPRTGSRYNEQFF. The CDR3 DNA reads as TGTGCCAGCTCACCACGGACAGGGTCTCGGTACAATGAGCAGTTCTTC.

This clonotype has ten or more counts. The rearrangement uses TRBV20-1 and TRBJ2-1; TRBD1 matches 9 bases. Germline values: CDR1 DFQATT, CDR2 SNEGSKA (reference sequence). V lost 3 bases to trimming and J lost 3 bases; unmatched junction nucleotides: 6. The CDR3 has 15 amino acids. DNA of the CDR3: TGCAGTGCTAGTTTGGGACAGGGAATCTACAATGAGCAGTTCTTC. Translating it yields CSASLGQGIYNEQFF.

The chain links TRBV27 to TRBJ2-1; D is unresolved. Trimming left V 5 bases short and J 7 bases short, with 9 bases between. Looked up from germline, CDR1 is MNHEY and CDR2 is SMNVEV (reference sequence). The CDR3 has 12 amino acids. CDR3 nucleotide sequence: TGTGCCAGCAGTACTTCACGGAATGAGCAGTTCTTC. Protein sequence: CASSTSRNEQFF.

This clonotype was recorded many times. This sequence joins TRBV28 and TRBJ1-1; D possibly corresponds to TRBD1 (5 bases). The V end was cut by 3 bases, the J end by 4 bases, with 12 bases between. The germline CDR1 and CDR2 sequences are MDHEN and SYDVKM. CDR3 length: 14 amino acids. The CDR3 DNA sequence: TGTGCCAGCAGTTTGGGACTAACTACCACTGAAGCTTTCTTT. It specifies CASSLGLTTTEAFF.

This clonotype was detected ten times or more. The chain uses TRBV12-3 or TRBV12-4 and TRBJ1-3; no reliable D call. V was pared by 6 bases and J by 3 bases, with 12 bases between. The CDR3 sequence is 14 residues long. The CDR3 region has the DNA TGTGCCAGCAGGAGCCAGGCAGTTGGAAACACCATATATTTT. As protein: CASRSQAVGNTIYF.

This clonotype was found many times. The rearrangement links TRBV12-3 or TRBV12-4 to TRBJ2-5; 10 positions agree with TRBD2. With V trimmed by 5 bases and J by 5 bases, 8 bases remained unmatched. The CDR3 is 15 amino acids. CDR3 amino acids: CASSPRLAGGETQYF. CDR3 in DNA: TGTGCCAGCAGTCCCCGACTAGCGGGCGGCGAGACCCAGTACTTC.

This clonotype was seen ten or more times. The chain combines TRBV28 with TRBJ2-7, with D uncertain. Germline CDR1 is MDHEN and CDR2 is SYDVKM. Between the trimmed V and J ends, which lost 6 bases and 2 bases, there was a span of 11 bases. CDR3 length: 13 amino acids. The CDR3 region has the DNA TGTGCCAGCAGACGCCCGCTAGCCTACGAGCAGTACTTC. This sequence encodes CASRRPLAYEQYF.

This clonotype occurred many times. The V call is TRBV2, the J call TRBJ2-2; 9 bases line up with TRBD1. CDR1 is SNHLY, CDR2 FYNNEI, per germline. V gave up 6 bases and J gave up 4 bases; unmatched junction bases: 3. CDR3 length: 14 residues. The CDR3 is CASSLQGATGELFF. The CDR3, as DNA: TGTGCCAGCAGCTTACAGGGGGCCACCGGGGAGCTGTTTTTT. Full variable domain (remainder filled in from reference TRBV2 and TRBJ2-2): EPEVTQTPSHQVTQMGQEVILRCVPISNHLYFYWYRQILGQKVEFLVSFYNNEISEKSEIFDDQFSVERPDGSNFTLKIRSTKLEDSAMYFCASSLQGATGELFFGEGSRLTVL.

This clonotype was seen only a few times. This rearrangement joins TRBV2 to TRBJ1-3; TRBD1 is a possible D gene (5 bases). Germline assignment: CDR1 SNHLY and CDR2 FYNNEI. The CDR3 loop spans 14 amino acids. The V and J ends lost 4 bases and 2 bases respectively, with 9 bases between them. CDR3 nucleotide sequence: TGTGCCAGCAGTGGCGGGGCCCCTGGAAACACCATATATTTT. Residues: CASSGGAPGNTIYF.

The genes are TRBV9 and TRBJ2-7; either TRBD1 or TRBD2 may fit D (5 bases each). CDR3 length: 14 amino acids. Per the germline V gene, CDR1 is SGDLS and CDR2 is YYNGEE. Trimming took 0 bases from V and 6 from J, leaving 13 bases between them. The DNA of the CDR3 is TGTGCCAGCAGCGTAGGAGGGGACGGAATCGAGCAGTACTTC. Residues: CASSVGGDGIEQYF.

This clonotype has ten or more counts. A much bigger clone sits one base away, suggesting this may be a read error. Here the CDR3 reads CASSYWNTEAFF. DNA of the CDR3: TGTGCCAGCAGTTACTGGAACACTGAAGCTTTCTTT. The rearrangement joins TRBV6-2 or TRBV6-3 to TRBJ1-1, with unresolved D. CDR3 length: 12 residues. The germline CDR1 and CDR2 sequences are MNHEY and SVGEGT. Trimming stripped 1 base from V and 1 base from J, with 1 base between.